The 12 T cell receptor beta chains reported below all come from one sample, sequenced in a study of blood T cell repertoires in COVID-19. Assay used: immunoSEQ multiplex PCR; TCRdb lists only in-frame clones, some missing. The sample records around 150,000 clones, 80% to 90% being singletons. Material: peripheral blood. The source of these receptors is a human donor in a cohort sampled during active COVID-19.

V gene TRBV15 combines with J gene TRBJ1-5, with D perhaps TRBD1 (5 bases). The V end lost 0 bases, the J end lost 7 bases, and 13 bases lay between the germline ends. This CDR3 comprises 15 residues. Germline V gene lookup returns CDR1 LNHNV and CDR2 YYDKDF (reference sequence). The CDR3, as DNA: TGTGCCACCAGCAGAGACAAGGGGTTTGGGCAGCCCCAGCATTTT. Residues: CATSRDKGFGQPQHF.

The J gene is TRBJ1-5, the V gene TRBV24-1; D is undetermined. The CDR3 has 14 amino acids. Trimming took off 9 bases at V and 3 bases at J, with 14 bases between the two ends. Germline-derived CDR1 and CDR2 are KGHDR and SFDVKD. The CDR3 protein is CATQETDYNQPQHF. DNA of the CDR3: TGTGCCACCCAGGAGACGGACTACAATCAGCCCCAGCATTTT.

The table lists this clone with a few counts. This chain uses TRBV7-8 with TRBJ1-6; D perhaps matches TRBD1 (6 bases). Trimming removed 5 bases from V and 13 bases from J, with 24 bases in between. Germline CDR1 reads SGHVS; CDR2 reads FQNEAQ. CDR3 size: 16 residues. The CDR3 spells CASSPHRVDRERPLHF. As DNA, the CDR3 is TGTGCCAGCAGCCCGCACAGGGTTGACCGAGAAAGGCCCCTCCACTTT.

The chain employs TRBV27 and TRBJ1-4; the match to TRBD1 covers 7 bases. Germline V gene sequence: CDR1 MNHEY, CDR2 SMNVEV (reference sequence). V dropped 5 bases and J dropped 4; count of bases not matched to a gene: 7. CDR3 length: 15 amino acids. CDR3 DNA: TGTGCCAGCAGTCCCCTCGACAGGGTTAATGAAAAACTGTTTTTT. Translated, it gives CASSPLDRVNEKLFF.

V and J are TRBV9 and TRBJ2-1; 8 bases fit TRBD1. The ends lost 0 bases at V and 10 bases at J; junction bases unmatched: 9. Germline V gene sequence: CDR1 SGDLS, CDR2 YYNGEE. CDR3 length equals 15 residues. The CDR3 here is CASSVVGQVLAEQFF. DNA for the CDR3: TGTGCCAGCAGCGTAGTGGGACAGGTATTAGCGGAGCAGTTCTTC.

The chain employs TRBV4-1 and TRBJ2-7; no reliable D call. The CDR3 sequence is 12 residues long. The germline gives CDR1 MGHRA, CDR2 YSYEKL. V was cut by 0 bases and J by 4 bases, with 4 bases left in between. CDR3 residues: CASSQDYYEQYF. The CDR3, as DNA: TGCGCCAGCAGCCAAGATTATTACGAGCAGTACTTC.

The J gene is TRBJ2-7, the V gene TRBV27; TRBD1 matches at 11 bases. CDR1 MNHEY and CDR2 SMNVEV come from the germline V gene (reference sequence). The V segment lost 3 bases and the J segment 1 base; nucleotides outside the gene matches: 17. The CDR3 consists of 20 residues. The CDR3 is CASSFTPGQGEGFGSYEQYF. Written as DNA, the CDR3 is TGTGCCAGCAGTTTCACCCCGGGACAGGGGGAGGGTTTTGGTTCCTACGAGCAGTACTTC.

In this sample, this clone turned up a few times. V is TRBV14 and J is TRBJ2-7; D call uncertain. V lost 2 bases and J lost 9, with 11 bases in between. CDR1 and CDR2 from the germline V gene are SGHDN and FVKESK. The CDR3 has 12 residues. DNA of the CDR3: TGTGCCAGCAGCCAACCCCTCAGGATGCAGTACTTC. The encoded protein is CASSQPLRMQYF.

The chain carries TRBV7-9 and TRBJ2-7; the match to TRBD1 covers 7 bases. This CDR3 contains 12 residues. CDR1 SEHNR and CDR2 FQNEAQ come from the germline V gene (reference sequence). V shed 5 bases and J 5 bases; nucleotides not matched to a gene: 3. The CDR3 spells CASSPTGDEQYF. The DNA for the CDR3 is TGTGCCAGCAGCCCTACAGGGGACGAGCAGTACTTC. Filled out from reference TRBV7-9 and TRBJ2-7, the complete variable domain reads DTGVSQNPRHKITKRGQNVTFRCDPISEHNRLYWYRQTLGQGPEFLTYFQNEAQLEKSRLLSDRFSAERPKGSFSTLEIQRTEQGDSAMYLCASSPTGDEQYFGPGTRLTVT.

J is TRBJ1-2 and V is TRBV19, with a weak D call TRBD1 (5 bases). CDR1 and CDR2 from the germline V gene are LNHDA and SQIVND (reference sequence). The CDR3 spans 14 residues. V lost 5 bases to trimming and J lost 1 base, with 11 bases between them. DNA of the CDR3: TGTGCCAGTAGTCAGGACACCTTTAACTATGGCTACACCTTC. This translates into CASSQDTFNYGYTF.

The genes are TRBV19 and TRBJ2-5; the D is unclear. V gave up 7 bases and J gave up 2 bases, with 8 bases separating them. The CDR3 sequence is 12 residues long. Germline-derived CDR1 and CDR2 are LNHDA and SQIVND (reference sequence). CDR3 in amino acids: CASMNGQETQYF. The CDR3 DNA reads as TGTGCCAGTATGAACGGGCAAGAGACCCAGTACTTC.

The chain couples TRBV6-5 to TRBJ2-7; 7 nucleotides align to TRBD1. This CDR3 contains 15 residues. Per the germline V gene, CDR1 is MNHEY and CDR2 is SVGAGI. V lost 5 bases to trimming and J lost 0 bases; unmatched junction nucleotides: 7. The CDR3 is CASSQDRSSSYEQYF. The CDR3 DNA follows: TGTGCCAGCAGTCAGGACAGGTCGAGCTCCTACGAGCAGTACTTC.